This record looks at one T cell receptor (beta chain) sequence and its context. Its antigen is unidentified. This record comes from a study of early stage breast cancer tumors. Whole-study findings and limits: Tumor and normal breast were distinguished via blood comparison in about 90% of the 16 patients.

Each sample had two DNA replicates, around 0.53 ug blood or around 1.6 ug tissue. Some clones are missing from TCRdb's copy, which holds only in-frame ones; the method was immunoSEQ multiplex PCR. The sample lists roughly 40,000 clones; about 78% were seen once. The CDR3 has 18 residues. The V end lost 2 bases, the J end lost 5 bases, and 25 bases lay between the germline ends. Germline V CDR1 and CDR2: MGHRA, YSYEKL. The sequenced material came from blood. The source of this sequence is a person aged 50-59 years with breast cancer. The V and J genes are TRBV4-1 and TRBJ2-7; perhaps TRBD2 as D (7 bases). In nucleotides, the CDR3 is TGCGCCAGCAGCCAACCCGGGGTCGAGGGGGGGCCATTAAACGAGCAGTACGTC. The encoded protein is CASSQPGVEGGPLNEQYV.